This T cell receptor beta chain was recorded in a study of blood T cell repertoires in COVID-19. Trimming cost V 3 bases and J 2 bases; bases outside gene matches: 7. CDR3 size: 16 residues. CDR1 SGHNT and CDR2 YENEEA come from the germline V gene. Measured with immunoSEQ multiplex PCR; TCRdb has only the in-frame clones, and not every one. The profile shows roughly 100,000 clones, around 90% of them singletons. This TCR derives from a man aged 45-65 years with active COVID-19. The sequencing sample was made of peripheral blood. The V gene is TRBV11-3, the J gene TRBJ2-3; the match to TRBD2 covers 8 bases. The DNA of the CDR3 is TGTGCCAGCAGCTTCGGCGTTAGCGGGGACACAGATACGCAGTATTTT. This sequence encodes CASSFGVSGDTDTQYF.